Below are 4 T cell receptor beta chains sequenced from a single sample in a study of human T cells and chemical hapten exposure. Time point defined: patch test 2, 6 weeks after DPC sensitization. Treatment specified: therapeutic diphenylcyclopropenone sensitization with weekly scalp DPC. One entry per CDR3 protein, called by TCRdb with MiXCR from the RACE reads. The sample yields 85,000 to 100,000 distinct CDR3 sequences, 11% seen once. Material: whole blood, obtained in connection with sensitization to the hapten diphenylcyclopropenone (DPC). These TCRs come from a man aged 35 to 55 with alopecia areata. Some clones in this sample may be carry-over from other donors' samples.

CDR3 sequence reads: CASSSQGQGGNEQFF. In DNA form, the CDR3 reads TGTGCCAGCAGCTCGCAAGGACAGGGTGGAAATGAGCAGTTCTTC. The chain has TRBV7-2 and TRBJ2-1; TRBD1 matches 8 bases. Trimming cost V 4 bases and J 7 bases; bases outside gene matches: 9. The length of the CDR3 is 15 residues. Germline CDR1 reads SGHTA; CDR2 reads FQGNSA.

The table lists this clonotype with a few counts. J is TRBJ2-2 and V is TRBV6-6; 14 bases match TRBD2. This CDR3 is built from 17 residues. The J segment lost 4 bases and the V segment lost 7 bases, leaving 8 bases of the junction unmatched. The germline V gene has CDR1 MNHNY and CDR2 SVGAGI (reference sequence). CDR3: CASIRGLAGVGTGELFF. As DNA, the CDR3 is TGTGCCAGCATTCGGGGACTAGCGGGAGTCGGCACCGGGGAGCTGTTTTTT.

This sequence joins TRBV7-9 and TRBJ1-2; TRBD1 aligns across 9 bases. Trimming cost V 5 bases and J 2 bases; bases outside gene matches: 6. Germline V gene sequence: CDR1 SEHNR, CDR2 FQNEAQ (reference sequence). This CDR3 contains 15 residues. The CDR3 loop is CASSKGGQGNYGYTF. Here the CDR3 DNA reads TGTGCCAGCAGCAAAGGGGGACAGGGAAACTATGGCTACACCTTC. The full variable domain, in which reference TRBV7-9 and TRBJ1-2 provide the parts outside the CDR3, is DTGVSQNPRHKITKRGQNVTFRCDPISEHNRLYWYRQTLGQGPEFLTYFQNEAQLEKSRLLSDRFSAERPKGSFSTLEIQRTEQGDSAMYLCASSKGGQGNYGYTFGSGTRLTVV.

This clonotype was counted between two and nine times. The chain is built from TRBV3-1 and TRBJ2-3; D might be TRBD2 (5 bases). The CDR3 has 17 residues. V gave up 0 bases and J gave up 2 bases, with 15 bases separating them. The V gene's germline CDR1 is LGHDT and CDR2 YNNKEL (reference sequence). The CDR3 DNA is TGTGCCAGCAGCCAAGAATCAAGAGCTAGCTTCACAGATACGCAGTATTTT. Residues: CASSQESRASFTDTQYF.